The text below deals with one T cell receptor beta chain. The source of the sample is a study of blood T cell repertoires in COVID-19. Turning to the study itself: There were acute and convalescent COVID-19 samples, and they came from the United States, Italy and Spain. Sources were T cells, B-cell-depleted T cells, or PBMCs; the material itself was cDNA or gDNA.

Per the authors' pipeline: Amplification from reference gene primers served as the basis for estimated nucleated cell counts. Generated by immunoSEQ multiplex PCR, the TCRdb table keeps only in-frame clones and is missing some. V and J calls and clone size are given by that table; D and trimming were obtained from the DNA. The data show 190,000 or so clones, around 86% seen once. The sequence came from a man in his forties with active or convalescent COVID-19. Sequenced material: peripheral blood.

In DNA, the CDR3 is TGCAGTGCTAGTTCAAGTGGTGGACAGGGCACACAGCCCCAGCATTTT. Translating gives CSASSSGGQGTQPQHF. J is TRBJ1-5 and V is TRBV20-1, with 8 bases fitting TRBD1. Germline CDR1 DFQATT, CDR2 SNEGSKA (reference sequence). The J segment lost 7 bases and the V segment lost 3 bases, leaving 14 bases of the junction unmatched. This CDR3 has 16 residues.